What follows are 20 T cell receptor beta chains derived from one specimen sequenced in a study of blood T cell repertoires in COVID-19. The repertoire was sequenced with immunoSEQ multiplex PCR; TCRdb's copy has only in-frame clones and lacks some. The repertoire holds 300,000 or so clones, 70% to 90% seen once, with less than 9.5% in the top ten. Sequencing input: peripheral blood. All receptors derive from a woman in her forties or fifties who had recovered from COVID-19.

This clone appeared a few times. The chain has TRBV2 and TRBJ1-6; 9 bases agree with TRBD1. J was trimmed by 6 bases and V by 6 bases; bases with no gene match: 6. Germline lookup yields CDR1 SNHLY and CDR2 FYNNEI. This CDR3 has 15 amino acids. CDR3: CASSDRGYRNSPLHF. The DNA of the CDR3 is TGTGCCAGCAGCGACAGGGGGTATCGTAATTCACCCCTCCACTTT.

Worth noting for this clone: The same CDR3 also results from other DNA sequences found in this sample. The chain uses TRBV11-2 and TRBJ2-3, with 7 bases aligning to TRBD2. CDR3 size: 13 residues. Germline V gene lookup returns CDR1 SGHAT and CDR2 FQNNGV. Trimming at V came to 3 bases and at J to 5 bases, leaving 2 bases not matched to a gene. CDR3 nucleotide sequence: TGTGCCAGCAGCTTGGCGGGAGAAGATACGCAGTATTTT. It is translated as CASSLAGEDTQYF.

CDR3 DNA sequence: TGTGCCAGCAGTAGGACAGGGGCCGGGGAGAATGAGCAGTTCTTC. It is translated as CASSRTGAGENEQFF. The rearrangement joins TRBV6-5 to TRBJ2-1; TRBD1 agrees at 9 bases. The trim removed 5 bases at V and 7 bases at J, leaving 9 bases unmatched. Germline loops: CDR1 MNHEY, CDR2 SVGAGI. This CDR3 has 15 amino acids.

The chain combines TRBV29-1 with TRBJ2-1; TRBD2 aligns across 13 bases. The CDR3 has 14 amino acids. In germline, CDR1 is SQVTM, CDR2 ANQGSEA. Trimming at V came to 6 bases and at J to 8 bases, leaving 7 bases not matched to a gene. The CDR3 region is CSVGGLAGPDEQFF. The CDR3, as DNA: TGCAGCGTGGGGGGACTAGCGGGGCCGGATGAGCAGTTCTTC.

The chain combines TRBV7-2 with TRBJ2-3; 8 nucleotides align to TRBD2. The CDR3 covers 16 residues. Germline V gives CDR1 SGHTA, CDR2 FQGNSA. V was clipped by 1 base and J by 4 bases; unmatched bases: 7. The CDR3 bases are TGTGCCAGCAGCTTAGGTATAGCGGGACGGGCAGATACGCAGTATTTT. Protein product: CASSLGIAGRADTQYF.

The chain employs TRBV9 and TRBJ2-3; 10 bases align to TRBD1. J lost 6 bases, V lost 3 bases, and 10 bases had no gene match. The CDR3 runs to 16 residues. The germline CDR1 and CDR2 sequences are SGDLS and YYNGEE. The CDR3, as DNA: TGTGCCAGCAGCGCCTGGACCGGGACAGGGGTGGATACGCAGTATTTT. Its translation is CASSAWTGTGVDTQYF.

In nucleotides, the CDR3 is TGTGCCAGCAGCAAGGATATCGGGGGAGATACGCAGTATTTT. It codes for CASSKDIGGDTQYF. V usage is TRBV21-1 and J usage is TRBJ2-3; TRBD2 is the table's D call, not checked against the DNA. TRBV21-1 is a listed pseudogene. The CDR3 contains 14 residues.

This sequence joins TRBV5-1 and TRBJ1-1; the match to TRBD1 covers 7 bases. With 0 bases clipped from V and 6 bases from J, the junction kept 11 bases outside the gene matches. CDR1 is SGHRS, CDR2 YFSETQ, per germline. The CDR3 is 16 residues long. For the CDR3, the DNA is TGCGCCAGCAGCTTGGGAAGACAGGGAGACGGGGCTGAAGCTTTCTTT. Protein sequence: CASSLGRQGDGAEAFF.

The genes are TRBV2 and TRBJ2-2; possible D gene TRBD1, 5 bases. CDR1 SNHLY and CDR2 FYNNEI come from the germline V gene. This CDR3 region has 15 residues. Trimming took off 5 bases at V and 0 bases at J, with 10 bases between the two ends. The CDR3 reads CASSLDTSNTGELFF. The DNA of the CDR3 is TGTGCCAGCAGTTTGGACACCTCGAACACCGGGGAGCTGTTTTTT.

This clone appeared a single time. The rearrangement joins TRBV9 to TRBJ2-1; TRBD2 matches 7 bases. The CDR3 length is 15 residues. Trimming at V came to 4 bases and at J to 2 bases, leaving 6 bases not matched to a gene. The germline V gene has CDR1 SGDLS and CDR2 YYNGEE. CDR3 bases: TGTGCCAGCAGCCCAAGGACTAGTGCCTACAATGAGCAGTTCTTC. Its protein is CASSPRTSAYNEQFF. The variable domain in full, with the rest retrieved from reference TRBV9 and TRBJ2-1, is DSGVTQTPKHLITATGQRVTLRCSPRSGDLSVYWYQQSLDQGLQFLIQYYNGEERAKGNILERFSAQQFPDLHSELNLSSLELGDSALYFCASSPRTSAYNEQFFGPGTRLTVL.

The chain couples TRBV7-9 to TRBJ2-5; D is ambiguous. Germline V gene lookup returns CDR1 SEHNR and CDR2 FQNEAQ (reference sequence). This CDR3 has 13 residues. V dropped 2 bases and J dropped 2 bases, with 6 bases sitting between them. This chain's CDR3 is CASSLFGQETQYF. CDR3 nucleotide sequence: TGTGCCAGCAGCTTATTCGGTCAAGAGACCCAGTACTTC. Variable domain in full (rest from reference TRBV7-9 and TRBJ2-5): DTGVSQNPRHKITKRGQNVTFRCDPISEHNRLYWYRQTLGQGPEFLTYFQNEAQLEKSRLLSDRFSAERPKGSFSTLEIQRTEQGDSAMYLCASSLFGQETQYFGPGTRLLVL.

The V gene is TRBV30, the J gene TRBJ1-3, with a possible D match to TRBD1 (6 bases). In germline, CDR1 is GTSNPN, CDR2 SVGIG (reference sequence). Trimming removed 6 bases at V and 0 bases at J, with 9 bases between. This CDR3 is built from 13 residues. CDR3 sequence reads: CACRGSSGNTIYF. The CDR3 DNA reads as TGTGCCTGCAGGGGCAGCTCTGGAAACACCATATATTTT.

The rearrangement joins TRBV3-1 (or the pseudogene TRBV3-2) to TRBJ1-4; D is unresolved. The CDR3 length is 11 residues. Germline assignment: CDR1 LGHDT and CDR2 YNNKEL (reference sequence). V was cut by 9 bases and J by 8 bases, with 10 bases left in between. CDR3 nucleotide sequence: TGTGCCAGTAGAAATTACGAAAAACTGTTTTTT. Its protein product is CASRNYEKLFF.

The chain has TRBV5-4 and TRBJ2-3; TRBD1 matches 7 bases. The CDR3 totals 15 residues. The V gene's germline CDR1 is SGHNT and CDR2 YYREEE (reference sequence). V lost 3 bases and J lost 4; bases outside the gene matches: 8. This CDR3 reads CASSYTGAEADTQYF. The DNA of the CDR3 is TGTGCCAGCAGCTATACAGGGGCGGAGGCAGATACGCAGTATTTT.

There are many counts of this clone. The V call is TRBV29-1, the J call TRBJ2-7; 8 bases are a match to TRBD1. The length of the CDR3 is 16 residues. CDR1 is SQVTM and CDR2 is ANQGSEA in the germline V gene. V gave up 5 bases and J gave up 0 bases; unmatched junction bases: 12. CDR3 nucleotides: TGCAGCGTTTCAGGGGGCGATCGGTTGAGCTCCTACGAGCAGTACTTC. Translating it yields CSVSGGDRLSSYEQYF.

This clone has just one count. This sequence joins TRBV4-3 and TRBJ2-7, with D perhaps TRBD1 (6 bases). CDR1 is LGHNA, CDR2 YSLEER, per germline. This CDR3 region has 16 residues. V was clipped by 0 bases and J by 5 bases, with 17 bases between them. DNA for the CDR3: TGCGCCAGCAGCCAAGAACTTCCAGGGGCAAGTGACGAGCAGTACTTC. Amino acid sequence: CASSQELPGASDEQYF.

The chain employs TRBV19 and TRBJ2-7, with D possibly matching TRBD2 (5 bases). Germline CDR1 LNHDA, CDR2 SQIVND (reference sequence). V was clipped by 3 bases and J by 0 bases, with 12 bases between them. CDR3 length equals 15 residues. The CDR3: CASSMSGSGSYEQYF. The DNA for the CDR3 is TGTGCCAGTAGTATGTCGGGGTCGGGCTCCTACGAGCAGTACTTC.

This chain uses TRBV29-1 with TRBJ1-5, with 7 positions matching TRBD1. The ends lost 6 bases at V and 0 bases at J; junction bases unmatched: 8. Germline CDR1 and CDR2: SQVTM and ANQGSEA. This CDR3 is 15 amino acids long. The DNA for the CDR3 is TGCAGCGTAAGCACCGGGACAGATAGCAATCAGCCCCAGCATTTT. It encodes CSVSTGTDSNQPQHF.

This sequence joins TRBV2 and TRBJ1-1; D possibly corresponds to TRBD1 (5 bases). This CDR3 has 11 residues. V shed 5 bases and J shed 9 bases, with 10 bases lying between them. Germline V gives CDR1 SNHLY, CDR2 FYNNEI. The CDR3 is CASSLTAQAFF. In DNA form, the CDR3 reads TGTGCCAGCAGTCTGACAGCTCAAGCTTTCTTT. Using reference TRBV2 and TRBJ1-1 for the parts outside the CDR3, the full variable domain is EPEVTQTPSHQVTQMGQEVILRCVPISNHLYFYWYRQILGQKVEFLVSFYNNEISEKSEIFDDQFSVERPDGSNFTLKIRSTKLEDSAMYFCASSLTAQAFFGQGTRLTVV.

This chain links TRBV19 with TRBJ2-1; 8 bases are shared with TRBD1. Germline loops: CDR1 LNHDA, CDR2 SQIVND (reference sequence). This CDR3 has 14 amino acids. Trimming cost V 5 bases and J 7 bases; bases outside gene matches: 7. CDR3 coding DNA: TGTGCCAGTAGTCCGAGGACAGGGAAGAATGAGCAGTTCTTC. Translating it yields CASSPRTGKNEQFF.